This T cell receptor beta chain derives from a study of blood T cell repertoires in COVID-19 (TCRdb year 2020). Study-wide context: Samples covering the acute and convalescent phases of COVID-19 were provided by collaborators in the United States, Italy and Spain. The material from the prospective study consisted of cDNA or gDNA derived from T cells, B-cell-depleted T cells, or PBMCs. Subjects who had been exposed to COVID-19, were actively infected with it, or had recovered from it provided the deeply sampled blood TCRbeta repertoires that made up the dataset. The repertoires were released in a freely available public database meant as a resource for research on the immune response to SARS-CoV-2. The samples were drawn from the first 160 participants of the ongoing ImmuneRACE study and from 950 to 1,500 subjects provided by 6 global collaborators. Sample metadata almost always included a de-identified subject ID, COVID-19 status, age in years and sex. Where available, HLA class I and class II types were taken from metadata supplied by the sample provider and were not determined by assay-based typing. Beyond this particular receptor, the publication reports: The quantity of clinical and demographic metadata differed by source and by participant and was supplied without curation.

As to this clone: Its antigen target is currently unknown. The sample holds no much larger clone one base away, and base qualities are not on file.

TCRbeta CDR3 regions were amplified from genomic DNA using the immunoSEQ Assay, a bias-controlled multiplex PCR. The study's processing was this. Within the assay, amplification of reference gene primers was used to estimate how many nucleated cells each sample contained. Sequence reads were collapsed and filtered to measure the absolute abundance of every unique TCRbeta CDR3 rearrangement. For each sample, productive Simpson clonality was calculated as the square root of Simpson's diversity index over productive rearrangements. TCRdb re-hosts the immuneACCESS table, in-frame sequences only. Its copies lack some clones; in the studies checked, an unresolved V gene accounts for under half of them, and the cause for the rest is not known. V and J calls plus clone size are reproduced from that table; the DNA served to infer D and trimming. The sample has some 38,000 clones on record, around 90% of them singletons. The ten largest make up roughly 14% of the sample.

Whole blood was collected in K2EDTA tubes by collaborating institutions according to the institutions' own protocols. For TCRbeta analysis, collaborator samples were shipped as frozen whole blood, as isolated PBMCs, or as DNA extracted from either sample type. The germline V gene supplies CDR1 SQVTM and CDR2 ANQGSEA. From V the trimming removes 5 bases and from J it removes 4 bases, while the gene matches leave 4 bases of the junction unaccounted for. The CDR3 runs 14 residues from the cysteine to the phenylalanine. The DNA shown is the 42-base CDR3, in frame from base 1. Sequencing was done on a sample of peripheral blood. This TCR was recovered from a woman aged 25 to 45 in a cohort sampled during active COVID-19. The V and J segments used are TRBV29-1 and TRBJ2-3; TRBD2 matches 12 bases in the middle. The CDR3 loop reads CSVPRLAGADTQYF. The nucleotides are TGCAGCGTTCCCAGACTAGCGGGAGCAGATACGCAGTATTTT.